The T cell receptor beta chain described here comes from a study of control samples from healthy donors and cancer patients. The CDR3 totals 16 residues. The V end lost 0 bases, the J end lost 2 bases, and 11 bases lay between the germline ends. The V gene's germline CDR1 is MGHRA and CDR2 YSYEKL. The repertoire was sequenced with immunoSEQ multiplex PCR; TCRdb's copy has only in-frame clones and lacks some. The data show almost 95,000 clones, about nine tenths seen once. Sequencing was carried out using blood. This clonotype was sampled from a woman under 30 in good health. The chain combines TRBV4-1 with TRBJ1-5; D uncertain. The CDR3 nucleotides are TGCGCCAGCAGCCAAGATGGCCTAGTAGGCAATCAGCCCCAGCATTTT. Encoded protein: CASSQDGLVGNQPQHF.